One and the same sample provided the 5 T cell receptor beta chains below, sequenced in a study of T-cell memory formation after mild COVID-19. TCRdb ran MiXCR on the 5' RACE reads and lists one entry per CDR3 protein. Of roughly 280,000 distinct CDR3 sequences in the sample, about 17% are singletons; the top ten hold roughly a fifth. Material for sequencing was PBMCs or a T cell subset sorted from them (not recorded which). Receptors were obtained from a man in his late teens or twenties who had mild COVID-19 (a few samples of this study predate the infection). Cell type and time point are not known.

J is TRBJ2-5 and V is TRBV28, with 10 bases fitting TRBD2. Trimming cost V 2 bases and J 2 bases; bases outside gene matches: 2. There are 15 residues in the CDR3. Germline CDR1 reads MDHEN; CDR2 reads SYDVKM. This CDR3 is CASSLPSGGQETQYF. The CDR3 DNA reads as TGTGCCAGCAGTTTACCTAGCGGGGGACAAGAGACCCAGTACTTC.

The J gene is TRBJ2-3, the V gene TRBV4-2; 10 nucleotides line up with TRBD1. V trimming: 3 bases; J trimming: 8 bases; junction bases outside the gene matches: 8. CDR1 LGHNA and CDR2 YNFKEQ come from the germline V gene. The CDR3 length is 15 residues. CDR3 protein: CASSQGGTGELTQYF. The CDR3 DNA sequence: TGTGCCAGCAGCCAGGGGGGGACAGGGGAGCTTACGCAGTATTTT.

V is TRBV19 and J is TRBJ1-6; TRBD1 agrees at 7 bases. Germline loops: CDR1 LNHDA, CDR2 SQIVND (reference sequence). This CDR3 comprises 16 residues. J was trimmed by 0 bases and V by 8 bases; bases with no gene match: 7. The CDR3 region is CASADRVGSYNSPLHF. CDR3 bases: TGTGCCAGTGCCGACAGGGTGGGCTCCTATAATTCACCCCTCCACTTT.

This chain uses TRBV5-1 with TRBJ1-2; 9 nucleotides match TRBD1. V dropped 0 bases and J dropped 5; count of bases not matched to a gene: 5. Germline CDR1 and CDR2: SGHRS and YFSETQ. CDR3 size: 15 residues. The chain's CDR3 is CASSLDRGRGYGYTF. The DNA for the CDR3 is TGCGCCAGCAGCTTGGACAGGGGGCGCGGATATGGCTACACCTTC.

This clonotype was found a few times. The rearrangement joins TRBV7-9 to TRBJ2-3, with D hard to call. Per the germline V gene, CDR1 is SEHNR and CDR2 is FQNEAQ (reference sequence). V lost 6 bases and J 6 bases, leaving 10 bases between the germline ends. The CDR3 is 12 amino acids. The DNA of the CDR3 is TGTGCCAGCAGGCGGACGGTTGATACGCAGTATTTT. Translated, it gives CASRRTVDTQYF.